The present TCR beta chain was sequenced within a study of blood T cell repertoires in COVID-19. Germline trimming cut 7 bases from V and 6 bases from J; bases unmatched to any gene: 5. The CDR3 contains 13 residues. CDR1 is MNHEY, CDR2 SMNVEV, per germline (reference sequence). Sequencing used immunoSEQ multiplex PCR; TCRdb keeps in-frame clones, though not all of them. The table records 250,000 to 300,000 clones, 70% to 90% of them present only once. This clone occurred once. The sequenced sample consisted of peripheral blood. The TCR originated in a woman in her thirties or forties with acute or convalescent COVID-19. This chain joins TRBV27 and TRBJ1-2, with 10 bases matching TRBD1. Written as DNA, the CDR3 is TGTGCCAGCAAGGGACAGGGGAATAATGGCTACACCTTC. It specifies CASKGQGNNGYTF.